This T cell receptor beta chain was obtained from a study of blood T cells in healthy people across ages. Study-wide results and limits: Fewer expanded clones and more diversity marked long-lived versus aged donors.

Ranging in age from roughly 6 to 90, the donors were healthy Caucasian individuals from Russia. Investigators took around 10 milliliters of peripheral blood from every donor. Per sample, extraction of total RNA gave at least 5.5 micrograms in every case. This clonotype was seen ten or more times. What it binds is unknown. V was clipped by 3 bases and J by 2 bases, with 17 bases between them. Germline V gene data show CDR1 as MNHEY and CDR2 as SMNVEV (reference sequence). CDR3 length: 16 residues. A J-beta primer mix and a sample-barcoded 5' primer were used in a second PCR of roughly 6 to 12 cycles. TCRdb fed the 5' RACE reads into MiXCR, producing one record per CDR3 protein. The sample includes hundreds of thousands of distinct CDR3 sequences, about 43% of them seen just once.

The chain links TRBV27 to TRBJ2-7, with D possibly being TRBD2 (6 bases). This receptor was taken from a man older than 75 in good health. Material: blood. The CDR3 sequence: CASSLLTGTGTYEQYF. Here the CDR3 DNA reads TGTGCCAGCAGTTTGCTGACCGGGACTGGTACCTACGAGCAGTACTTC.